This T cell receptor beta chain comes out of a study of technical replicates of blood from a handful of donors. Germline V gene sequence: CDR1 LNHDA, CDR2 SQIVND (reference sequence). With 8 bases clipped from V and 3 bases from J, the junction kept 10 bases outside the gene matches. The CDR3 is 14 residues long. Data came from immunoSEQ multiplex PCR; TCRdb stores just in-frame clones and leaves some out. The sample includes tens of thousands of clones, roughly 90% of them seen just once. This chain uses TRBV19 with TRBJ2-7, with TRBD1 matching over 7 bases. Sequencing used PBMCs. The source is a human donor in good health. Some clones in this sample may be carry-over from other donors' samples. CDR3 sequence reads: CASSPGTARYEQYF. The CDR3 DNA sequence: TGTGCCAGTTCTCCCGGGACAGCTCGCTACGAGCAGTACTTC.